The 31 T cell receptor beta chains below all came from one sample that was sequenced in a study of PD-1 blockade in classical Hodgkin lymphoma. Noted time point: cycle 4 day 1 (C4D1), after 6 weeks of nivolumab. Relapses following autologous stem cell transplantation were seen in all patients, with brentuximab vedotin exposure varying. Magnetic negative selection purified CD4+ T cells from thawed PBMCs. Generated by immunoSEQ multiplex PCR, the TCRdb table keeps only in-frame clones and is missing some. The profile shows approximately 9,000 clones, around 80% of them singletons. The sequencing here drew on CD4+ T cells from blood, taken before the fourth cycle of nivolumab. The receptors shown here come from a human donor with classical Hodgkin lymphoma.

This chain uses TRBV5-6 with TRBJ2-3; the D is unclear. CDR3 length equals 14 residues. The V gene lost 3 bases and the J gene lost 2 bases, with 10 bases spanning the gap. Germline V gene lookup returns CDR1 SGHDT and CDR2 YYEEEE. The CDR3 is CASSSLTNTDTQYF. CDR3 sequence (DNA): TGTGCCAGCAGCTCACTAACAAACACAGATACGCAGTATTTT.

The table lists this clone with a count of one. The chain is built from TRBV6-5 and TRBJ1-6, with D unresolved. The CDR3 consists of 16 residues. Germline CDR1 is MNHEY and CDR2 is SVGAGI. The V end was cut by 2 bases, the J end by 9 bases, with 17 bases between. The CDR3 region is CASSYRTGSKPSPLHF. CDR3 bases: TGTGCCAGCAGTTACCGGACCGGGTCCAAGCCTTCACCCCTCCACTTT.

The gene calls are TRBV27 and TRBJ2-1; D is unclear. The germline V gene encodes CDR1 MNHEY and CDR2 SMNVEV (reference sequence). CDR3 length: 13 amino acids. Trimming took 6 bases from V and 0 from J, leaving 6 bases between them. This CDR3 reads CASSRSSYNEQFF. Written as DNA, the CDR3 is TGTGCCAGCAGCAGGAGCTCCTACAATGAGCAGTTCTTC.

The chain has TRBV7-2 and TRBJ2-1; possible D gene TRBD2, 5 bases. This CDR3 spans 15 amino acids. V was clipped by 0 bases and J by 4 bases, with 10 bases between them. The germline V gene has CDR1 SGHTA and CDR2 FQGNSA. CDR3 residues: CASSLARSAYNEQFF. The CDR3 nucleotides are TGTGCCAGCAGCTTAGCTCGTAGCGCGTACAATGAGCAGTTCTTC.

The chain is built from TRBV7-8 and TRBJ2-5; D remains ambiguous. The CDR3 is made up of 13 amino acids. The germline V gene encodes CDR1 SGHVS and CDR2 FQNEAQ. The V end was cut by 1 base, the J end by 5 bases, with 8 bases between. The CDR3 DNA is TGTGCCAGCAGCTTAGGCCTAGTTGAGACCCAGTACTTC. Amino acid sequence: CASSLGLVETQYF.

This clone was seen only once. Here the CDR3 reads CASSAPSHTDTQYF. The CDR3 DNA reads as TGTGCCAGCAGTGCCCCCTCTCACACAGATACGCAGTATTTT. The V and J genes are TRBV2 and TRBJ2-3; D gene unclear. Per germline, CDR1 SNHLY and CDR2 FYNNEI. Trimming pared 4 bases from V and 2 bases from J, leaving 10 bases between. The CDR3 has 14 residues.

The rearrangement uses TRBV9 and TRBJ2-7; D is perhaps TRBD1 or TRBD2 (5 bases each). This CDR3 has 14 amino acids. V dropped 5 bases and J dropped 2 bases, with 14 bases sitting between them. Germline lookup yields CDR1 SGDLS and CDR2 YYNGEE. The chain's CDR3 is CASSAGTGTYEQYF. The CDR3 bases are TGTGCCAGCAGTGCCGGGACCGGGACCTACGAGCAGTACTTC.

The table lists this clone with a count of one. The rearrangement uses TRBV28 and TRBJ2-1; 8 positions match TRBD1. Trimming at V came to 6 bases and at J to 12 bases, leaving 1 base not matched to a gene. Germline V gene data show CDR1 as MDHEN and CDR2 as SYDVKM. The CDR3 sequence is 10 residues long. The CDR3 DNA sequence: TGTGCCAGCAGCGACAGGGGGCAGTTCTTC. It specifies CASSDRGQFF.

The V gene is TRBV19, the J gene TRBJ1-1; D may be TRBD1 (5 bases). The CDR3 contains 16 residues. CDR1 is LNHDA, CDR2 SQIVND, per germline (reference sequence). V shed 0 bases and J shed 1 base, with 12 bases lying between them. Here the CDR3 reads CASSIDEVGGNTEAFF. CDR3 sequence (DNA): TGTGCCAGTAGTATAGATGAGGTCGGGGGGAACACTGAAGCTTTCTTT. Combining the CDR3 with reference TRBV19 and TRBJ1-1 gives the whole variable domain DGGITQSPKYLFRKEGQNVTLSCEQNLNHDAMYWYRQDPGQGLRLIYYSQIVNDFQKGDIAEGYSVSREKKESFPLTVTSAQKNPTAFYLCASSIDEVGGNTEAFFGQGTRLTVV.

The chain is built from TRBV4-1 and TRBJ2-3; tentatively, D is TRBD2 (6 bases). Germline CDR1 is MGHRA and CDR2 is YSYEKL. The CDR3 is 17 residues long. V lost 0 bases and J 2 bases, leaving 15 bases between the germline ends. The chain's CDR3 is CASSQEGDRGNTDTQYF. The CDR3 DNA reads TGCGCCAGCAGCCAAGAAGGGGACCGGGGGAACACAGATACGCAGTATTTT.

The rearrangement uses TRBV4-3 and TRBJ1-5, with 10 positions matching TRBD1. The V gene end was trimmed by 6 bases and the J gene end by 2 bases; junction bases not matched to a gene: 7. This CDR3 comprises 16 residues. Germline lookup yields CDR1 LGHNA and CDR2 YSLEER. The CDR3 nucleotides read TGCGCCAGCAGTCGCACCGGGACAGGGGGCAATCAGCCCCAGCATTTT. As protein: CASSRTGTGGNQPQHF.

This chain uses TRBV5-5 with TRBJ2-1; TRBD1 is a possible D gene (6 bases). Looked up from germline, CDR1 is SGHKS and CDR2 is YYEKEE (reference sequence). CDR3 length equals 15 residues. Trimming stripped 2 bases from V and 10 bases from J, with 19 bases between. The DNA for the CDR3 is TGTGCCAGCAGCTTAACGGGACAAGCAATTCAGGAGCAGTTCTTC. This codes for CASSLTGQAIQEQFF.

This rearrangement joins TRBV4-1 to TRBJ1-2; perhaps TRBD1 as D (6 bases). CDR1 is MGHRA and CDR2 is YSYEKL in the germline V gene. The CDR3 covers 13 residues. V lost 1 base, J lost 3 bases, and 6 bases lay in between. CDR3 amino acids: CASSQAGDYGYTF. CDR3 DNA sequence: TGCGCCAGCAGCCAAGCAGGGGACTATGGCTACACCTTC.

V is TRBV2 and J is TRBJ2-5; D uncertain. Deletions cut 4 bases from V and 4 bases from J, with 10 bases between. From germline, CDR1 is SNHLY and CDR2 FYNNEI. This CDR3 is built from 13 residues. This CDR3 is CASSASGVETQYF. The DNA of the CDR3 is TGTGCCAGCAGTGCTTCGGGTGTAGAGACCCAGTACTTC.

The V gene is TRBV19, the J gene TRBJ2-2, with TRBD1 matching over 9 bases. Germline V gene lookup returns CDR1 LNHDA and CDR2 SQIVND (reference sequence). CDR3 size: 14 residues. Trimming removed 5 bases from V and 4 bases from J; junction bases left unmatched: 2. CDR3 amino acids: CASSATGGTGELFF. The CDR3 nucleotides read TGTGCCAGTAGTGCGACAGGGGGCACCGGGGAGCTGTTTTTT.

The chain has TRBV7-9 and TRBJ1-4; D not resolved. This CDR3 comprises 14 residues. Germline V lookup: CDR1 SEHNR, CDR2 FQNEAQ (reference sequence). Between the trimmed V and J ends, which lost 4 bases and 7 bases, there was a span of 13 bases. As DNA, the CDR3 is TGTGCCAGCAGCTCACGTCGGACGGTTGAAAAACTGTTTTTT. It codes for CASSSRRTVEKLFF.

The V and J genes are TRBV19 and TRBJ1-1; D is uncertain. This CDR3 is 14 amino acids long. Between the trimmed V and J ends, which lost 3 bases and 1 base, there was a span of 9 bases. CDR1 and CDR2 from the germline V gene are LNHDA and SQIVND (reference sequence). Written as DNA, the CDR3 is TGTGCCAGTAGTATGACGAGTGCGAACACTGAAGCTTTCTTT. Its translation is CASSMTSANTEAFF.

This clone came up once. The CDR3 nucleotides are TGTGCCAGCAGCTTAGACTCAGGGGGCGCCTACAATGAGCAGTTCTTC. This sequence encodes CASSLDSGGAYNEQFF. The chain joins TRBV7-3 to TRBJ2-1, with TRBD1 identical over 8 bases. Germline trimming cut 2 bases from V and 2 bases from J; bases unmatched to any gene: 5. Germline V gives CDR1 SGHTA, CDR2 FQGTGA. This CDR3 is 16 amino acids long. Drawing the rest from reference TRBV7-3 and TRBJ2-1, the complete variable domain is GAGVSQTPSNKVTEKGKYVELRCDPISGHTALYWYRQSLGQGPEFLIYFQGTGAADDSGLPNDRFFAVRPEGSVSTLKIQRTERGDSAVYLCASSLDSGGAYNEQFFGPGTRLTVL.

V and J are TRBV21-1 and TRBJ1-3. TRBV21-1 is a recognized pseudogene. There are 20 residues in the CDR3. This CDR3 reads CASSHEVEVGSLFSGNTIYF. The DNA for the CDR3 is TGTGCCAGCAGCCACGAAGTGGAGGTCGGCAGTCTCTTTTCTGGAAACACCATATATTTT.

The V gene is TRBV12-5, the J gene TRBJ2-5; 10 nucleotides agree with TRBD2. V lost 0 bases, J lost 4 bases, and 5 bases stayed unmatched. The CDR3 extends over 16 amino acids. Looked up from germline, CDR1 is LGHNT and CDR2 is FRNRAP. CDR3 region: CASGLVPAGGRETQYF. The CDR3 nucleotides are TGTGCTAGTGGTTTGGTACCAGCGGGAGGGCGAGAGACCCAGTACTTC. Based on the CDR3 plus reference TRBV12-5 and TRBJ2-5, the full variable domain is DARVTQTPRHKVTEMGQEVTMRCQPILGHNTVFWYRQTMMQGLELLAYFRNRAPLDDSGMPKDRFSAEMPDATLATLKIQPSEPRDSAVYFCASGLVPAGGRETQYFGPGTRLLVL.

The chain combines TRBV18 with TRBJ1-1; 10 nucleotides match TRBD1. Germline values: CDR1 KGHSH, CDR2 LQKENI. The CDR3 consists of 19 residues. The trim removed 3 bases at V and 0 bases at J, leaving 13 bases unmatched. CDR3 DNA: TGTGCCAGCTCACCGTCAGAGACAGGGGGCGTTGGTATGAACACTGAAGCTTTCTTT. It is translated as CASSPSETGGVGMNTEAFF.

This rearrangement joins TRBV10-2 to TRBJ2-5; a possible D gene is TRBD2 (6 bases). Per the germline V gene, CDR1 is WSHSY and CDR2 is SAAADI. The V gene lost 11 bases and the J gene lost 7 bases, with 20 bases spanning the gap. The CDR3 has 13 amino acids. DNA of the CDR3: TGCGCCGGCTACGACGGACTAAAGAGGACCCAGTACTTC. Translating gives CAGYDGLKRTQYF.

The chain has TRBV10-3 and TRBJ2-7; TRBD1 matches at 9 bases. After removal of 6 bases from V and 3 bases from J, the junction contained 6 bases not matched to a gene. Per the germline V gene, CDR1 is ENHRY and CDR2 is SYGVKD. The CDR3 runs 14 residues. The CDR3 protein is CAISTPGQGYEQYF. In DNA, the CDR3 is TGTGCCATCAGCACGCCGGGACAGGGCTACGAGCAGTACTTC.

This chain uses TRBV11-2 with TRBJ2-1; TRBD1 might be the D (6 bases). Germline V CDR1 and CDR2: SGHAT, FQNNGV. CDR3 size: 13 residues. Trimming removed 6 bases from V and 2 bases from J, with 8 bases in between. The DNA of the CDR3 is TGTGCCAGCAGTTGGACAGCCTACAATGAGCAGTTCTTC. Residues: CASSWTAYNEQFF.

The chain joins TRBV7-3 to TRBJ2-1; 7 bases line up with TRBD1. Germline V gene sequence: CDR1 SGHTA, CDR2 FQGTGA. J gave up 2 bases and V 6 bases, and 7 bases lay outside the gene matches. CDR3 size: 15 residues. The CDR3 nucleotides are TGTGCCAGCAGTATTGGGACAGCGACCTACAATGAGCAGTTCTTC. Amino acid sequence: CASSIGTATYNEQFF.

The V call is TRBV7-3, the J call TRBJ1-2; D is undetermined. The CDR3 is 13 amino acids. Trimming took off 4 bases at V and 7 bases at J, with 13 bases between the two ends. Germline-derived CDR1 and CDR2 are SGHTA and FQGTGA. CDR3 in DNA: TGTGCCAGCAGCTCAGGCTCGGGGAGTGGCTACACCTTC. Its translation is CASSSGSGSGYTF.

CDR3 sequence reads: CASGGLSETQYF. The CDR3 DNA follows: TGTGCCAGCGGGGGGCTCTCCGAGACCCAGTACTTC. The chain recombines TRBV6-6 with TRBJ2-5, with D perhaps TRBD1 or TRBD2 (6 bases each). This CDR3 is 12 amino acids long. The germline gives CDR1 MNHNY, CDR2 SVGAGI (reference sequence). The V end was cut by 8 bases, the J end by 5 bases, with 12 bases between.

The genes are TRBV30 and TRBJ2-5, with 7 bases fitting TRBD2. There are 17 residues in the CDR3. Germline CDR1 and CDR2: GTSNPN and SVGIG (reference sequence). V lost 0 bases and J lost 2; bases outside the gene matches: 12. CDR3 amino acids: CAWSVRERGASQETQYF. The CDR3 bases are TGTGCCTGGAGTGTAAGGGAGCGGGGAGCATCTCAAGAGACCCAGTACTTC.

The chain is built from TRBV14 and TRBJ2-1; D remains unclear. Germline lookup yields CDR1 SGHDN and CDR2 FVKESK. The ends were cut back, 4 bases at V and 0 bases at J, with 10 bases in the middle. There are 15 residues in the CDR3. The CDR3 region is CASSPDFRSYNEQFF. The DNA for the CDR3 is TGTGCCAGCAGCCCCGACTTCCGCTCCTACAATGAGCAGTTCTTC.

The chain couples TRBV7-3 to TRBJ2-2; TRBD1 aligns across 9 bases. The CDR3 has 14 amino acids. The V segment lost 4 bases and the J segment 6 bases; nucleotides outside the gene matches: 3. Germline CDR1 SGHTA, CDR2 FQGTGA. In DNA, the CDR3 is TGTGCCAGCAGCTCTGGACAGGGGCCCGGGGAGCTGTTTTTT. Its protein is CASSSGQGPGELFF.

V is TRBV2 and J is TRBJ1-5; no reliable D call. This CDR3 contains 15 residues. Germline-derived CDR1 and CDR2 are SNHLY and FYNNEI. Trimming took 6 bases from V and 0 from J, leaving 12 bases between them. CDR3 nucleotides: TGTGCCAGCAGGATAGGCGGTTTTAGCAATCAGCCCCAGCATTTT. Residues: CASRIGGFSNQPQHF. The full variable domain, in which reference TRBV2 and TRBJ1-5 provide the parts outside the CDR3, is EPEVTQTPSHQVTQMGQEVILRCVPISNHLYFYWYRQILGQKVEFLVSFYNNEISEKSEIFDDQFSVERPDGSNFTLKIRSTKLEDSAMYFCASRIGGFSNQPQHFGDGTRLSIL.